A single T cell receptor (beta chain) is shown here with its context. This clonotype showed up just a few times. Its antigen is not yet known. No quality values exist for individual bases; no much larger clone is one base distant. Stable Graves' hyperthyroidism was defined as no progression to ophthalmopathy during 18 months of follow-up. Hyperthyroidism patients were newly diagnosed, with disease duration under 2 months, and aged 18 to 65 years. Exclusion was applied to patients with uncontrolled infections, other autoimmune diseases, pregnancy or lactation. Diagnoses were based on clinical symptoms, serum thyroxine and TRAb, thyroid ultrasound and orbital computed tomography. PBMCs were separated from around 9.1 ml of fresh peripheral blood using Ficoll-Paque density gradient centrifugation. Total RNA was extracted with Trizol reagent, and quality was checked on an Agilent 2100 Bioanalyzer. This specimen belongs to a study of T cells in Graves' hyperthyroidism and ophthalmopathy (dated 2019 in TCRdb). At the level of the whole study: Peripheral blood was sampled at the time of initial diagnosis, prior to any treatment. To identify distinguishing TCR V-J signatures, a discovery cohort of 100 or so patients was used, comprising 40 to 45 with Graves' ophthalmopathy and some 60 with stable Graves' hyperthyroidism. An independent validation cohort of fewer than 20 hyperthyroidism patients and 17 patients who later progressed to ophthalmopathy tested prospective prediction of ophthalmopathy. For training and testing, the 100 or so patients in the discovery cohort were randomly divided in a 7:3 ratio. The study also compared thyroid tissue and blood T-cell repertoires from roughly six Graves' hyperthyroidism patients. After sampling, hyperthyroidism patients received methimazole starting at 30 mg daily, and ophthalmopathy patients received high-dose intravenous methylprednisolone. TCR Vbeta CDR3 sequencing of roughly 140 peripheral blood samples (over 40 ophthalmopathy, roughly 74 hyperthyroidism and roughly 17 progressor patients) is reported in the paper. General conclusions and limits of the study: In validation, the model predicted progression to ophthalmopathy a median of approximately 6.6 months before onset, with over 60% sensitivity and 72.22% specificity. Most expanded thyroid clonotypes (frequency above 0.001) were also detected in blood, a finding suggesting that blood repertoires may reflect thyroid immune responses. No statistical method was used to fix the sample size in advance, and group allocation was not hidden from the investigators. In cross-validation, a model built on a 13 V-J signature told ophthalmopathy apart from stable hyperthyroidism with approximately 90% sensitivity and approximately 84% specificity, and in testing the same model reached 80%/75%.

The CDR3 runs 14 amino acids, cysteine and phenylalanine included. Of all the DNA, just the CDR3 is kept, 42 bases in frame from base 1. V is trimmed back by 6 bases and J by 1 base, and the junction contains 5 bases that no gene match accounts for. Amplification of TCR beta CDR3 regions was carried out from RNA transcripts. For the first round of RT-PCR on the TCR CDR3, the HTBI primer set was used together with the Qiagen OneStep RT-PCR kit. The libraries were constructed in a second round of multiplex PCR and then size-selected and purified. Paired-end sequencing of the libraries was performed with 100 bp reads on an Illumina HiSeq2000. Turning to the authors' computational methods: Raw data were processed with SOAPnuke, discarding reads with adapters, uncalled bases, mean Phred below 15, or no exact constant-primer or identifier match. COPE v1.2.5 was used to merge the high-quality paired reads, and each unique nucleotide sequence was defined as a clonotype. Clonotypes were aligned to IMGT TRBV, TRBD and TRBJ reference segments using MiTCR v1.1. The analysis was restricted to V-J combinations with a frequency above 0.0001, which together covered 99.2% of the repertoires. The TCS score was defined as F50 (clonal expansion) divided by E x V (chaos), with BLOSUM62-based TCRdist calculated between CDR3 peptides within each V-J. Welch's t-statistics and random forest reduced roughly 500 V-J features to some 14, which were used in a naive Bayes classifier (R e1071). TCRdb itself trimmed the public reads at Q25 with fastp, ran MiXCR and retained productive beta chains. CDR3 protein duplicates are merged, each entry listing the most common genes and DNA. V and J calls and clone size were set by TCRdb, not the authors. The sample profile shows about 560,000 distinct CDR3 sequences; 16% of them were found once. The ten most abundant clones make up 18% of the sample.

The chain was built from TRBV12-3 or TRBV12-4 and TRBJ2-5; TRBD2 matches 7 bases in the middle. This clonotype was obtained from a woman aged 18-29 years with Graves' hyperthyroidism. Source material: blood. The sequenced DNA: TGTGCCAGCAGAACAGCGGGGTTCCAAGAGACCCAGTACTTC. It is translated as CASRTAGFQETQYF.